Presented here are 7 T cell receptor beta chains from one specimen sequenced in a study of T cell responses to AZD1222 COVID-19 vaccine. This table comes from immunoSEQ multiplex PCR, and its TCRdb copy is limited to in-frame clones, with some not included. The sample has roughly 150,000 clones; 70% to 90% are singletons. Sample: peripheral blood, taken 28 days after the second AZD1222 dose. The receptors were sampled from an adult who received the AZD1222 COVID-19 vaccine.

The chain links TRBV7-8 to TRBJ1-4; D is uncertain. V lost 1 base, J lost 8 bases, and 11 bases lay in between. The CDR3 has 14 amino acids. CDR1 SGHVS and CDR2 FQNEAQ come from the germline V gene. Here the CDR3 DNA reads TGTGCCAGCAGCTTAGGGGCAGGCGTAGAAAAACTGTTTTTT. Protein: CASSLGAGVEKLFF.

A single count supports this clone. The chain uses TRBV4-1 and TRBJ2-1, with D perhaps TRBD1 (5 bases). Germline V lookup: CDR1 MGHRA, CDR2 YSYEKL. CDR3 length equals 15 residues. The germline V and J ends were trimmed by 0 bases and 8 bases, with 14 bases remaining between them. CDR3: CASSQDRARVYEQFF. DNA for the CDR3: TGCGCCAGCAGCCAAGATAGGGCCAGGGTTTATGAGCAGTTCTTC.

This chain joins TRBV27 and TRBJ1-1, with 7 nucleotides matching TRBD1. This CDR3 contains 14 residues. After removal of 6 bases from V and 4 bases from J, the junction contained 8 bases not matched to a gene. The germline CDR1 and CDR2 sequences are MNHEY and SMNVEV (reference sequence). The CDR3 reads CASRKRQGFTEAFF. The CDR3, as DNA: TGTGCCAGCAGAAAACGACAGGGATTCACTGAAGCTTTCTTT.

A remark on this clone: An end of the junction differs from the germline gene, which may be a read error. The chain employs TRBV19 and TRBJ2-7; 7 bases agree with TRBD1. The germline V gene encodes CDR1 LNHDA and CDR2 SQIVND (reference sequence). The CDR3 is made up of 13 amino acids. The DNA for the CDR3 is TGTGCCAGTAGTATGAAGAGGACAGGAGCTAAACTTTTC. Protein sequence: CASSMKRTGAKLF.

V is TRBV7-2 and J is TRBJ2-3; D unresolved. The CDR3 consists of 13 residues. V was cut by 2 bases and J by 2 bases, with 5 bases left in between. The V gene's germline CDR1 is SGHTA and CDR2 FQGNSA. The CDR3 loop reads CASSLRNTDTQYF. CDR3 nucleotide sequence: TGTGCCAGCAGCTTAAGGAACACAGATACGCAGTATTTT.

This clone turned up a few times. The chain employs TRBV7-2 and TRBJ1-5; tentatively, D is TRBD1 (6 bases). The CDR3 is 13 amino acids. From germline, CDR1 is SGHTA and CDR2 FQGNSA. The germline V and J ends were trimmed by 5 bases and 4 bases, with 9 bases remaining between them. This chain's CDR3 is CASSGDRNQPQHF. The CDR3 DNA reads TGTGCCAGCAGCGGCGACAGGAATCAGCCCCAGCATTTT.

The sample holds one count of this clone. The CDR3 DNA reads as TGTGCCAGCAGCCTAGGGGTCTCTGCCGGGGAGCTGTTTTTT. It specifies CASSLGVSAGELFF. The J gene is TRBJ2-2, the V gene TRBV7-6, with D perhaps matching TRBD1 (5 bases). This CDR3 has 14 amino acids. The V end was cut by 5 bases, the J end by 6 bases, with 13 bases between. CDR1 is SGHVS, CDR2 FNYEAQ, per germline.